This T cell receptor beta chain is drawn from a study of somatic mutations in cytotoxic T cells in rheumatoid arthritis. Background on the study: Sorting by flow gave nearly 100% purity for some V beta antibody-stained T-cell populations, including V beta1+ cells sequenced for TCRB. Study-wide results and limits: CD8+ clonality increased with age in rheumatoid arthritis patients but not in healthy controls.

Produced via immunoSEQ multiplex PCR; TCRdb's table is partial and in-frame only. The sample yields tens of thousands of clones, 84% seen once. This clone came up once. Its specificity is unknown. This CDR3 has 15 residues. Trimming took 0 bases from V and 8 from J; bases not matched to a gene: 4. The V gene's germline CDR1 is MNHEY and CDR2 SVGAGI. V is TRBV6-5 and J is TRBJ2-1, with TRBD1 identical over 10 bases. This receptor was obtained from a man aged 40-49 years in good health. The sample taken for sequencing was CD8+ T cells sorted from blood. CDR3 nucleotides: TGTGCCAGCAGTTACTCGGGACAGGGGTTCGATGAGCAGTTCTTC. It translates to CASSYSGQGFDEQFF.